This TCR beta chain was captured in a study of cytomegalovirus exposure and HLA in healthy donors. Study at large: Unique TCR beta sequences numbering 117 million came from around 180 million T cells in an earlier analysis.

Amplification used 60 Vbeta primers and 13 Jbeta primers. Assay used: immunoSEQ multiplex PCR; TCRdb lists only in-frame clones, some missing. Its table lists 140,000 to 150,000 clones. Germline CDR1 LGHNA, CDR2 YNFKEQ. Trimming cost V 1 base and J 1 base, with 11 bases left between them. The CDR3 totals 16 residues. Sequencing input: PBMCs. The receptor was isolated from a woman aged 45-65 years in good health and CMV-seronegative. The gene calls are TRBV4-2 and TRBJ1-3, with a tentative D call TRBD1 (5 bases). CDR3: CASSQAAGKSGNTIYF. In nucleotides, the CDR3 is TGTGCCAGCAGCCAAGCGGCAGGGAAATCTGGAAACACCATATATTTT.